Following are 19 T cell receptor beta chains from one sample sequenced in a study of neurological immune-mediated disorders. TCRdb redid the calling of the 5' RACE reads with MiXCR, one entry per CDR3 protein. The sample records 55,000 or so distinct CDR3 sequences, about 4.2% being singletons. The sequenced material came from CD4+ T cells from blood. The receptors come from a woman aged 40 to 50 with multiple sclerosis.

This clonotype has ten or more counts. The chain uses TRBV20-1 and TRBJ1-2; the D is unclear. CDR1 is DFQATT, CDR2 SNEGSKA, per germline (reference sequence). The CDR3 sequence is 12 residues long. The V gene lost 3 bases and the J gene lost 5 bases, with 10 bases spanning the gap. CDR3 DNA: TGCAGTGCTAGCCGGAATAGTTATGGCTACACCTTC. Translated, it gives CSASRNSYGYTF.

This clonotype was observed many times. CDR3 sequence reads: CASSLDRDFEAFF. The CDR3 DNA sequence: TGTGCCAGCAGCTTAGACAGGGACTTTGAAGCTTTCTTT. The V gene is TRBV7-2, the J gene TRBJ1-1; tentatively, D is TRBD1 (6 bases). V lost 1 base and J 7 bases, leaving 10 bases between the germline ends. Germline CDR1 is SGHTA and CDR2 is FQGNSA. CDR3 length: 13 residues.

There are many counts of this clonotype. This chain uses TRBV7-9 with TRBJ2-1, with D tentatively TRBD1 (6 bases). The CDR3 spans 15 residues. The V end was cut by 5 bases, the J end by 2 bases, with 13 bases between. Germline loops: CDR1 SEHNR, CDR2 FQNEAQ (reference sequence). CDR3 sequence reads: CASSPGQSAYNEQFF. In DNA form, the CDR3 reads TGTGCCAGCAGCCCGGGACAATCCGCCTACAATGAGCAGTTCTTC.

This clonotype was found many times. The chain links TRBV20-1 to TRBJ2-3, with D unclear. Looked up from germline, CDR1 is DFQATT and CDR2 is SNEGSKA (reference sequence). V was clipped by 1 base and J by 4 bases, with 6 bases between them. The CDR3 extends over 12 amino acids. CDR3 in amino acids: CSARVRPDTQYF. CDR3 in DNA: TGCAGTGCTAGAGTTCGGCCAGATACGCAGTATTTT.

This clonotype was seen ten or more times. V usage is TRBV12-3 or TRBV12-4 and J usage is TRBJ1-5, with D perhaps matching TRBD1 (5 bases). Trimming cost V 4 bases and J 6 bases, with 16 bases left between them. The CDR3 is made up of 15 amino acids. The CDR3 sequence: CASSWGSGQGQPQHF. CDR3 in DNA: TGTGCCAGCAGTTGGGGGTCTGGGCAGGGTCAGCCCCAGCATTTT.

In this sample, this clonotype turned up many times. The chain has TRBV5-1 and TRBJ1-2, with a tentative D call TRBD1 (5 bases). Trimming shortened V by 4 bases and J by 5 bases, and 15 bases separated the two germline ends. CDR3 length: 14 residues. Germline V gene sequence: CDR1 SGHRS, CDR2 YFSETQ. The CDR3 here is CASSPGTARYGYTF. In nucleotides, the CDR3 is TGCGCCAGCAGCCCGGGGACGGCGAGGTATGGCTACACCTTC.

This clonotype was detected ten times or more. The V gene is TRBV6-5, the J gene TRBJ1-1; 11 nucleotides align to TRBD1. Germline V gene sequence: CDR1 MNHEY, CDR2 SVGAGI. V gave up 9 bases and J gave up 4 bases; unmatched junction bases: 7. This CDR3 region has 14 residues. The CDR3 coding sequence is TGTGCCAGTCAACGGACAGGGGGCCGCACTGAAGCTTTCTTT. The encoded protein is CASQRTGGRTEAFF.

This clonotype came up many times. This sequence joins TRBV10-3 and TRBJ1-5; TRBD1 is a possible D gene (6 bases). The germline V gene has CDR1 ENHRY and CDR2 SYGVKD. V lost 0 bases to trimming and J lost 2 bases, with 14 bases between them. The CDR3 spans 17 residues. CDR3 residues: CAISESRGGGGNQPQHF. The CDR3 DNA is TGTGCCATCAGTGAGTCGCGAGGGGGAGGTGGCAATCAGCCCCAGCATTTT.

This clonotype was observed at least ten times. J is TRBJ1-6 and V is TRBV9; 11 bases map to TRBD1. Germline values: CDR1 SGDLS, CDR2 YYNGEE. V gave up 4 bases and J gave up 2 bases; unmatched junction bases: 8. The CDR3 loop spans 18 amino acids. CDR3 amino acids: CASSSRDRGDAYNSPLHF. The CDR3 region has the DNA TGTGCCAGCAGCTCTCGGGACAGGGGGGATGCCTATAATTCACCCCTCCACTTT. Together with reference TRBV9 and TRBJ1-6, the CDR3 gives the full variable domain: DSGVTQTPKHLITATGQRVTLRCSPRSGDLSVYWYQQSLDQGLQFLIQYYNGEERAKGNILERFSAQQFPDLHSELNLSSLELGDSALYFCASSSRDRGDAYNSPLHFGNGTRLTVT.

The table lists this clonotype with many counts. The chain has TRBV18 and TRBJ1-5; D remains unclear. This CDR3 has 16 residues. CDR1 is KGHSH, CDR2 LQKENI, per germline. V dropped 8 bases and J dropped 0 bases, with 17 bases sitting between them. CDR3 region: CASTDQVGTSNQPQHF. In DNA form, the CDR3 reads TGTGCCAGCACCGACCAGGTCGGAACTAGCAATCAGCCCCAGCATTTT.

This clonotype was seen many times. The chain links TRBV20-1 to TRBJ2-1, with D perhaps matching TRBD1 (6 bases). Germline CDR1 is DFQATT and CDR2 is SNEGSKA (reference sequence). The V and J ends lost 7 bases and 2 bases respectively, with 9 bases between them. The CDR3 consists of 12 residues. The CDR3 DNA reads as TGCAGTGGGACAGTTGCCTACAATGAGCAGTTCTTC. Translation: CSGTVAYNEQFF.

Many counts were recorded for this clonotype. The CDR3 protein is CAWSWQLTGYTF. The CDR3 DNA sequence: TGTGCCTGGAGTTGGCAGCTGACGGGCTACACCTTC. The chain has TRBV30 and TRBJ1-2; D not certain. V lost 2 bases to trimming and J lost 8 bases, with 12 bases between them. Germline V gives CDR1 GTSNPN, CDR2 SVGIG (reference sequence). This CDR3 is 12 amino acids long.

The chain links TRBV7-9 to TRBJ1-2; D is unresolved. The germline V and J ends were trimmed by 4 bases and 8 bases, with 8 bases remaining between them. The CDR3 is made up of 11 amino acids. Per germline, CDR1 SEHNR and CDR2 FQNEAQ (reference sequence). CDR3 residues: CASSSLYGYTF. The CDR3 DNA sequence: TGTGCCAGCAGCTCCCTATACGGCTACACCTTC.

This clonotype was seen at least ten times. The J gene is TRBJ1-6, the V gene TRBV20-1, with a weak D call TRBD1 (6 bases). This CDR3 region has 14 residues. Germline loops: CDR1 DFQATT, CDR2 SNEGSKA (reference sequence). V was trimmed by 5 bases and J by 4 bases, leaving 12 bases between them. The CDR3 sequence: CSASGGTYNSPLHF. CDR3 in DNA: TGCAGTGCTTCTGGGGGCACTTATAATTCACCCCTCCACTTT.

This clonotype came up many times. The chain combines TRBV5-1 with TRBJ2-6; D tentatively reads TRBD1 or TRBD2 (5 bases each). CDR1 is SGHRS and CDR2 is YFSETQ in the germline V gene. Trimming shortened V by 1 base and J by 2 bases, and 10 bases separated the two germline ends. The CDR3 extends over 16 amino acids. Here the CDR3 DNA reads TGCGCCAGCAGCTTGTCTGGGGACGCTGGGGCCAACGTCCTGACTTTC. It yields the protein CASSLSGDAGANVLTF.

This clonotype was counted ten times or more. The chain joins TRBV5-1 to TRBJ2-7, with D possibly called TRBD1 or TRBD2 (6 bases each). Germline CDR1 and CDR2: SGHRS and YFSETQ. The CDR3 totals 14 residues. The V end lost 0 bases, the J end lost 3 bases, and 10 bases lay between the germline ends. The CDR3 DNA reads TGCGCCAGCAGCTTGGACAGGGAGGACTACGAGCAGTACTTC. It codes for CASSLDREDYEQYF.

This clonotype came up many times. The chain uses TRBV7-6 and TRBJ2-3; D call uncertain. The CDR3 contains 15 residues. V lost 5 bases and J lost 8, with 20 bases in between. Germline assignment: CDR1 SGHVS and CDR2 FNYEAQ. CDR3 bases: TGTGCCAGCAGCCCAATGTTGGGCTCGGACGGTACGCAGTATTTT. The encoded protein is CASSPMLGSDGTQYF. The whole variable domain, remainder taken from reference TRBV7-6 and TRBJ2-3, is GAGVSQSPRYKVTKRGQDVALRCDPISGHVSLYWYRQALGQGPEFLTYFNYEAQQDKSGLPNDRFSAERPEGSISTLTIQRTEQRDSAMYRCASSPMLGSDGTQYFGPGTRLTVL.

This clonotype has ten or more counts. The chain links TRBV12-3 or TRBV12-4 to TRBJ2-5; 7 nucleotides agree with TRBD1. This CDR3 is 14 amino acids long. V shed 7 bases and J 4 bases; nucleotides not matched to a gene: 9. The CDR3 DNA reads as TGTGCCAGCAAATTCCAGGGGGTAAGAGAGACCCAGTACTTC. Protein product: CASKFQGVRETQYF.

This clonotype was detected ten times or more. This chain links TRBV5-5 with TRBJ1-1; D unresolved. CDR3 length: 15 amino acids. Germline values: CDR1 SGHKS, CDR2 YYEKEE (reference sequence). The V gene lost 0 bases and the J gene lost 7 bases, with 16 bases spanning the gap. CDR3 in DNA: TGTGCCAGCAGCTTGGATCAGTACACCATTTTTGAAGCTTTCTTT. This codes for CASSLDQYTIFEAFF. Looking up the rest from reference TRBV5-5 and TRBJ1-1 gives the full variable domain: DAGVTQSPTHLIKTRGQQVTLRCSPISGHKSVSWYQQVLGQGPQFIFQYYEKEERGRGNFPDRFSARQFPNYSSELNVNALLLGDSALYLCASSLDQYTIFEAFFGQGTRLTVV.